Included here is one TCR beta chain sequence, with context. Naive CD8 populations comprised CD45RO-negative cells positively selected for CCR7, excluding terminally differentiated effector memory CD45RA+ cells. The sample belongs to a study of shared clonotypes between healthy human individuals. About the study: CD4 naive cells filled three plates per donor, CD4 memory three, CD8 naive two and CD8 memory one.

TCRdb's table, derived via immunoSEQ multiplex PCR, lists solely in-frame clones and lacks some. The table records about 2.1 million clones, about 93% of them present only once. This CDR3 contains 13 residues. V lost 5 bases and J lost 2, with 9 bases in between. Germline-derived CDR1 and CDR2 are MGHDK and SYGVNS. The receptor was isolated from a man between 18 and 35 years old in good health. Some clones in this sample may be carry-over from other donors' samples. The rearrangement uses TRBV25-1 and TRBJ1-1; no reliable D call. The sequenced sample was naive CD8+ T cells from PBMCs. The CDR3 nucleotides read TGTGCCAGCAGTTTACACGAAAACACTGAAGCTTTCTTT. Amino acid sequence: CASSLHENTEAFF.